Listed below are T cell receptor beta chains from one sample, sequenced in a study of blood T cell repertoires in COVID-19. Using immunoSEQ multiplex PCR, the repertoire was profiled, and TCRdb retains in-frame clones only, with some absent. The sample lists 92,000 or so clones, 55% to 75% occurring once. Source material: peripheral blood. The origin of the receptors is a woman of 80 years or more with acute or convalescent COVID-19. Both conserved end residues are part of each CDR3.

v_call	j_call	cdr3_aa
TRBV20-1	TRBJ2-2	CSASSGLTGELFF
TRBV4-2	TRBJ2-3	CASSQFFSGGTDTQYF
TRBV2	TRBJ2-2	CASRGAVTGELFF
TRBV4-2	TRBJ2-1	CASSARQGSLHNEQFF
TRBV4-2	TRBJ2-1	CASSQGSLARDHNEQFF
TRBV28	TRBJ2-1	CASSQPEALAGGGEQFF
TRBV11-2	TRBJ1-1	CASSLGIYRGEEAFF
TRBV6-5	TRBJ2-7	CASSYSTGQGYEQYF
TRBV24-1	TRBJ1-1	CATSETTGTEAFF
TRBV7-9	TRBJ2-5	CASSLTPTGETQYF
TRBV21-1	TRBJ1-2	CASSKEGTGFYGYTF
TRBV5-4	TRBJ1-1	CASSSGGEKPTEAFF
TRBV19	TRBJ1-5	CASRWGTGVNQPQHF
TRBV27	TRBJ2-6	CASSGDRGPGANVLTF
TRBV7-9	TRBJ1-5	CASSPGQGASQPQHF
TRBV15	TRBJ1-2	CATSAGFTEGSYGYTF